These 18 T cell receptor beta chains were all obtained from the same sample, sequenced in a study of cytomegalovirus exposure and HLA in healthy donors. The PCR ran on 60 Vbeta and 13 Jbeta primers. Assay used: immunoSEQ multiplex PCR; TCRdb lists only in-frame clones, some missing. The sample table sets out over 110,000 clones. Sequenced material: PBMCs. These receptors were obtained from a male donor in good health and CMV-seronegative.

This chain connects TRBV7-9 to TRBJ1-2; 7 bases match TRBD1. J was trimmed by 4 bases and V by 4 bases; bases with no gene match: 12. This CDR3 region has 16 residues. Germline CDR1 reads SEHNR; CDR2 reads FQNEAQ (reference sequence). CDR3 sequence: CASSSPDREDLYGYTF. DNA of the CDR3: TGTGCCAGCAGCTCCCCCGACAGGGAGGACCTCTATGGCTACACCTTC. Using reference TRBV7-9 and TRBJ1-2 for the parts outside the CDR3, the full variable domain is DTGVSQNPRHKITKRGQNVTFRCDPISEHNRLYWYRQTLGQGPEFLTYFQNEAQLEKSRLLSDRFSAERPKGSFSTLEIQRTEQGDSAMYLCASSSPDREDLYGYTFGSGTRLTVV.

The genes are TRBV19 and TRBJ1-5, with TRBD1 identical over 8 bases. Germline CDR1 LNHDA, CDR2 SQIVND (reference sequence). The CDR3 totals 13 residues. With 9 bases clipped from V and 6 bases from J, the junction kept 7 bases outside the gene matches. CDR3 residues: CASRSTGGQPQHF. In DNA form, the CDR3 reads TGTGCCAGCAGATCAACAGGGGGTCAGCCCCAGCATTTT.

The chain joins TRBV14 to TRBJ1-1; tentatively, D is TRBD1 (5 bases). This CDR3 is built from 14 residues. Germline V gene lookup returns CDR1 SGHDN and CDR2 FVKESK. Trimming removed 1 base from V and 6 bases from J, with 12 bases in between. CDR3 amino acids: CASSQAPGWAEAFF. CDR3 in DNA: TGTGCCAGCAGCCAAGCTCCAGGGTGGGCTGAAGCTTTCTTT.

The chain couples TRBV27 to TRBJ2-7; 7 bases agree with TRBD2. Germline trimming cut 4 bases from V and 5 bases from J; bases unmatched to any gene: 5. CDR1 MNHEY and CDR2 SMNVEV come from the germline V gene (reference sequence). There are 13 residues in the CDR3. CDR3 nucleotide sequence: TGTGCCAGCAGTTCCCTCACTAGCGACGAGCAGTACTTC. Its protein product is CASSSLTSDEQYF.

The gene calls are TRBV28 and TRBJ2-5, with D tentatively TRBD2 (6 bases). V gave up 2 bases and J gave up 4 bases, with 17 bases separating them. The CDR3 covers 16 residues. Germline CDR1 reads MDHEN; CDR2 reads SYDVKM. CDR3 coding DNA: TGTGCCAGCAGTTTAGGAGGCGCGGGGAAGGGAGAGACCCAGTACTTC. Protein product: CASSLGGAGKGETQYF.

The chain couples TRBV15 to TRBJ2-7; 7 bases are shared with TRBD2. This CDR3 has 17 amino acids. V was clipped by 0 bases and J by 3 bases; unmatched bases: 11. Per the germline V gene, CDR1 is LNHNV and CDR2 is YYDKDF (reference sequence). The CDR3 reads CATSRDRSSGNIYEQYF. The CDR3 bases are TGTGCCACCAGCAGAGATCGTTCTAGCGGCAACATCTACGAGCAGTACTTC.

J is TRBJ2-5 and V is TRBV4-3; D remains ambiguous. CDR1 and CDR2 from the germline V gene are LGHNA and YSLEER. There are 13 residues in the CDR3. Trimming left V 0 bases short and J 8 bases short, with 10 bases between. The CDR3 nucleotides are TGCGCCAGCAGCCAAGATGGTGGTAGTACCCAGTACTTC. As protein: CASSQDGGSTQYF.

CDR3 sequence (DNA): TGCGCCAGCAATTCGGGAATGAACACTGAAGCTTTCTTT. Encoded protein: CASNSGMNTEAFF. This chain uses TRBV10-1 with TRBJ1-1; unclear D gene. The CDR3 is 13 amino acids. V gave up 7 bases and J gave up 0 bases, with 9 bases separating them. Germline V gene data show CDR1 as WNHNN and CDR2 as SYGVQD (reference sequence).

The rearrangement uses TRBV6-1 and TRBJ2-1, with 7 positions matching TRBD1. Germline CDR1 is MNHNS and CDR2 is SASEGT. V shed 7 bases, J shed 3 bases, and the junction held 6 bases outside the gene matches. The CDR3 extends over 14 amino acids. This CDR3 reads CASTVTGFYNEQFF. Written as DNA, the CDR3 is TGTGCCAGCACAGTGACAGGGTTCTACAATGAGCAGTTCTTC.

J is TRBJ2-1 and V is TRBV7-9, with TRBD1 as a possible D gene (5 bases). This CDR3 has 15 amino acids. V was clipped by 5 bases and J by 8 bases, with 19 bases between them. Germline loops: CDR1 SEHNR, CDR2 FQNEAQ (reference sequence). The CDR3 protein is CASSTTDAVRDEQFF. The CDR3 bases are TGTGCCAGCAGCACCACGGACGCGGTCAGGGATGAGCAGTTCTTC.

The chain combines TRBV18 with TRBJ1-5, with no clear D. This CDR3 is built from 13 residues. The V end lost 2 bases, the J end lost 7 bases, and 9 bases lay between the germline ends. Germline assignment: CDR1 KGHSH and CDR2 LQKENI. CDR3 amino acids: CASSPSGQQPQHF. CDR3 nucleotides: TGTGCCAGCTCACCATCGGGTCAGCAGCCCCAGCATTTT.

The rearrangement joins TRBV29-1 to TRBJ2-1; 8 positions match TRBD2. Germline values: CDR1 SQVTM, CDR2 ANQGSEA. CDR3 length: 14 residues. Trimming at V came to 0 bases and at J to 8 bases, leaving 6 bases not matched to a gene. This CDR3 reads CSVEDIAGIYEQFF. CDR3 DNA: TGCAGCGTTGAAGACATAGCGGGAATCTATGAGCAGTTCTTC.

V gene TRBV28 combines with J gene TRBJ2-3; possible D gene TRBD2, 5 bases. Germline CDR1 MDHEN, CDR2 SYDVKM. The CDR3 has 15 residues. The ends were cut back, 2 bases at V and 0 bases at J, with 9 bases in the middle. The CDR3 nucleotides are TGTGCCAGCAGTTTAGTTGGGGAGAGCACAGATACGCAGTATTTT. Protein product: CASSLVGESTDTQYF. The complete variable domain, with remaining parts taken from reference TRBV28 and TRBJ2-3, reads DVKVTQSSRYLVKRTGEKVFLECVQDMDHENMFWYRQDPGLGLRLIYFSYDVKMKEKGDIPEGYSVSREKKERFSLILESASTNQTSMYLCASSLVGESTDTQYFGPGTRLTVL.

This sequence joins TRBV27 and TRBJ2-7; maybe TRBD2 (5 bases). This CDR3 comprises 16 residues. The V end was cut by 0 bases, the J end by 0 bases, with 12 bases between. Germline-derived CDR1 and CDR2 are MNHEY and SMNVEV (reference sequence). CDR3 sequence: CASSLSGLPSSYEQYF. The CDR3 DNA follows: TGTGCCAGCAGTTTATCCGGACTTCCGAGCTCCTACGAGCAGTACTTC.

The chain uses TRBV2 and TRBJ2-2, with TRBD2 matching over 11 bases. V was pared by 5 bases and J by 4 bases, with 3 bases of the junction left unmatched. The CDR3 consists of 15 residues. The germline gives CDR1 SNHLY, CDR2 FYNNEI. The CDR3: CASSSSGGLTGELFF. The CDR3 DNA sequence: TGTGCCAGCAGTTCTAGCGGGGGGCTCACCGGGGAGCTGTTTTTT.

The rearrangement links TRBV18 to TRBJ1-1; 7 nucleotides match TRBD1. V dropped 4 bases and J dropped 2; count of bases not matched to a gene: 4. The CDR3 length is 14 residues. Germline assignment: CDR1 KGHSH and CDR2 LQKENI. In DNA form, the CDR3 reads TGTGCCAGCTCACATCGGGACAGAAACACTGAAGCTTTCTTT. The encoded protein is CASSHRDRNTEAFF.

V usage is TRBV30 and J usage is TRBJ1-2; D perhaps matches TRBD1 (5 bases). V was pared by 0 bases and J by 5 bases, with 13 bases between. Germline values: CDR1 GTSNPN, CDR2 SVGIG (reference sequence). The length of the CDR3 is 14 residues. The DNA for the CDR3 is TGTGCCTGGAGTGTACAGGCACAGCAGTATGGCTACACCTTC. Residues: CAWSVQAQQYGYTF.

The chain has TRBV7-9 and TRBJ1-1, with 8 nucleotides matching TRBD1. From germline, CDR1 is SEHNR and CDR2 FQNEAQ (reference sequence). With 1 base clipped from V and 7 bases from J, the junction kept 5 bases outside the gene matches. This CDR3 has 14 amino acids. CDR3 loop: CASSLGQGRDEAFF. The CDR3 DNA sequence: TGTGCCAGCAGCTTAGGACAGGGGAGAGATGAAGCTTTCTTT.